This T cell receptor (beta chain) was recovered during a study of OX40 agonist ivuxolimab in advanced cancers. Blood got drawn at baseline, again on cycle 4 day 1, and then on cycle 7 day 1. Per germline, CDR1 SGHTA and CDR2 FQGNSA. The CDR3 runs 18 residues. Trimming left V 7 bases short and J 1 base short, with 22 bases between. Measured with immunoSEQ multiplex PCR; TCRdb has only the in-frame clones, and not every one. This table has 57,000 or so clones, about 86% appearing once. This clone was detected once. The chain is built from TRBV7-2 and TRBJ2-2; D perhaps matches TRBD2 (7 bases). This TCR was recovered from an adult with an advanced solid tumor such as melanoma, head and neck, liver or kidney cancer. The material was CD4+ or CD8+ T cells sorted from blood, obtained in a trial of the OX40 agonist ivuxolimab. CDR3 protein: CASTTGAPGEGNTGELFF. In DNA form, the CDR3 reads TGTGCCAGCACCACCGGAGCCCCAGGGGAGGGGAACACCGGGGAGCTGTTTTTT.